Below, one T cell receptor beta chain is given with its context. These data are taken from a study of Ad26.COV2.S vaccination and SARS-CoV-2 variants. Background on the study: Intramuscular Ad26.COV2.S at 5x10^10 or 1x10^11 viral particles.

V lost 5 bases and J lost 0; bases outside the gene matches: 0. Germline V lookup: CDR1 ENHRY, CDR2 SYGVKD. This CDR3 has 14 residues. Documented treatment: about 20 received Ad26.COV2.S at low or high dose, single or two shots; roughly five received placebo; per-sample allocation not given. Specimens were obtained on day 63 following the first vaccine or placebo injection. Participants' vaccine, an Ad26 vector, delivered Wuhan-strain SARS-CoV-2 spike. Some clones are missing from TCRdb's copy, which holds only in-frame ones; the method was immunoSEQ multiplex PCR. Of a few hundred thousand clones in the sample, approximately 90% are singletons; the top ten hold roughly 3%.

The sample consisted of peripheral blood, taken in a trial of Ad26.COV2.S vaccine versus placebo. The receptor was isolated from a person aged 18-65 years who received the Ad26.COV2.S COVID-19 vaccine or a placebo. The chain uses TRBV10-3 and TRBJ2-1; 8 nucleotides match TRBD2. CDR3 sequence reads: CAISRGGSYNEQFF. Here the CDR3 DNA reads TGTGCCATCAGTCGGGGGGGCTCCTACAATGAGCAGTTCTTC.